This T cell receptor beta chain was found in a study of naive and memory T cell subsets. Regarding the study as a whole: Possibly reflecting memory cells re-expressing CD45RA, a few larger clonotypes occurred in naive repertoires, especially CD8. Diversity fell and Gini index rose from naive through CM, EM, EMRA.

This clonotype was recorded a few times. Its matching antigen is unknown. Both TRBC1 and TRBC2 were covered by a beta constant-region primer of two equimolar oligonucleotides. Four rounds of PCR amplified the ligated cDNA using nested alpha and beta constant-region primers plus SP2. MiXCR, applied by TCRdb to the UMI-ligation and nested PCR reads, yields one record per CDR3 protein. In the table there are roughly 99,000 distinct CDR3 sequences, about 11% of which are singletons. The CDR3 consists of 13 residues. Trimming took 7 bases from V and 6 from J, leaving 12 bases between them. This TCR was recovered from a human donor in good health. The chain uses TRBV12-3 or TRBV12-4 and TRBJ2-2, with D possibly being TRBD1 (6 bases). The sequenced sample consisted of naive CD4+ T cells from blood. The CDR3 sequence: CASNQGPAGELFF. Here the CDR3 DNA reads TGTGCCAGCAATCAGGGGCCGGCCGGGGAGCTGTTTTTT.